The subject of this entry is one T cell receptor (beta chain). There is no known antigen for this receptor. Base qualities were left out, and no much larger clone turns up one base away. This sample is part of a study of blood T cell repertoires in COVID-19 (dated by TCRdb to about 2020). At the level of the whole study: Samples covering the acute and convalescent phases of COVID-19 were provided by collaborators in the United States, Italy and Spain. Samples came from the ongoing ImmuneRACE study (first 160 participants) plus 1,254 subjects from 6 global collaborators. The repertoires were released in a freely available public database intended as a resource for research on the immune response to SARS-CoV-2. The dataset comprised deeply sampled blood TCRbeta repertoires from subjects exposed to, actively infected with, or recovered from COVID-19. Where available, HLA class I and class II types were obtained from metadata supplied by the sample provider rather than from assay-based typing. The material from the prospective study consisted of cDNA or gDNA derived from T cells, B-cell-depleted T cells, or PBMCs. Nearly every sample came with metadata listing a de-identified subject ID, COVID-19 status, age in years and sex.

TCRbeta CDR3 regions were amplified from genomic DNA using the immunoSEQ Assay, a bias-controlled multiplex PCR. The study's processing was this. The number of nucleated cells in each sample was estimated by amplification of reference gene primers within the assay. To quantify the absolute abundance of each unique TCRbeta CDR3 rearrangement, sequence reads were collapsed and filtered. For each sample, productive Simpson clonality was calculated as the square root of Simpson's diversity index over productive rearrangements. TCRdb took this table from immuneACCESS and kept in-frame rearrangements with V and J called. Such tables lack part of the clones; where checked against another copy, unresolved V genes explain under half of the gap, and the rest is unexplained. V and J calls and clone size are given by that table; D and trimming were obtained from the DNA. This sample lists 95,000 to 100,000 clones; approximately 87% were detected once. The ten biggest clones cover about 9.9% of the sample.

The collaborating institutions used their own protocols to collect whole blood in K2EDTA tubes. For TCRbeta analysis, collaborators shipped samples in one of three forms: frozen whole blood, isolated PBMCs, or DNA extracted from either of those sample types. Broader findings and caveats from the paper: How much clinical and demographic metadata was included differed by source and by participant, and the metadata was provided uncurated.

Including cysteine and phenylalanine, the CDR3 has 16 amino acids. Of the read, only the CDR3 DNA is kept; its 48 bases are in frame from base 1. In this chain, TRBV21-1 is recombined with TRBJ1-5. TRBV21-1 is an annotated pseudogene. The receptor was derived from a woman under 40 with acute or convalescent COVID-19. Sequences were obtained from peripheral blood. The nucleotide sequence reads as follows: TGTGCCAGCAGCTTAGCGGTGGACTATAGCAATCAGCCCCAGCATTTT. Its coded protein is CASSLAVDYSNQPQHF.